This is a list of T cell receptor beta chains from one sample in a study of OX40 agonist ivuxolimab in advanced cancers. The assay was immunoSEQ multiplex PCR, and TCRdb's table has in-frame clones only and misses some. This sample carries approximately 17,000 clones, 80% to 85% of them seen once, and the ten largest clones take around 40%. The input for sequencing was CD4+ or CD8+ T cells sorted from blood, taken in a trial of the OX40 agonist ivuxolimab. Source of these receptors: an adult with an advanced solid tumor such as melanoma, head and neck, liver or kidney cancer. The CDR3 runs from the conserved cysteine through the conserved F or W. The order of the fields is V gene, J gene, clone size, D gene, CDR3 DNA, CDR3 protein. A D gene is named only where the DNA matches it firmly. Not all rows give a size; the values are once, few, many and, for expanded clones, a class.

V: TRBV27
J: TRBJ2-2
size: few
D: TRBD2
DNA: TGTGCCAGCAGTTTGGGGGTCGTCGGGGGGGGAACCGGGGAGCTGTTTTTT
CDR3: CASSLGVVGGGTGELFF

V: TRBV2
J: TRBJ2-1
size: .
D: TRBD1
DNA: TGTGCCAGCAGTGAAGGGACAGGGGTATTCAATGAGCAGTTCTTC
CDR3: CASSEGTGVFNEQFF

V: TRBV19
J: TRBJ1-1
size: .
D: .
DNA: TGTGCCAGTAGTTGGGGACGGGTGAACACTGAAGCTTTCTTT
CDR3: CASSWGRVNTEAFF

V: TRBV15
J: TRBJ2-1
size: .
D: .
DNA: TGTGCCACCAGCGGAGGGGGCCCGTTGGAGCAGTTCTTC
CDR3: CATSGGGPLEQFF

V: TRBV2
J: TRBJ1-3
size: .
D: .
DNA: TGTGCCAGGCGAGCTGGAAACACCATATATTTT
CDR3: CARRAGNTIYF

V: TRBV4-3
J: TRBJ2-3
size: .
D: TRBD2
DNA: TGCGCCAGCAGCCGCGGGGGGAGGGATACGCAGTATTTT
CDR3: CASSRGGRDTQYF

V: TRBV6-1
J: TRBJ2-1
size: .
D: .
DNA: TGTGCCAGCAGTGATCTGTCTTGGGAGTTCTTC
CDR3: CASSDLSWEFF

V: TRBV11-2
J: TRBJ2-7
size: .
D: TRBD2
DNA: TGTGCCAGCAGCTTTGGGACTAGCTACGAGCAGTACTTC
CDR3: CASSFGTSYEQYF

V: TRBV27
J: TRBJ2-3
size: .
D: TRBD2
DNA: TGTGCCAGCAGTACAGCGGGAGAGCCCCGTGCAGATACGCAGTATTTT
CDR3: CASSTAGEPRADTQYF

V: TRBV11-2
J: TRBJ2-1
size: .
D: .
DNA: TGTGCCAGCAGCTCGAGCAATGAGCAGTTCTTC
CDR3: CASSSSNEQFF

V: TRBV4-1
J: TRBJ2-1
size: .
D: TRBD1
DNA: TGCGCCAGCGGCCAGGGGGATGAGCAGTTCTTC
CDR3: CASGQGDEQFF

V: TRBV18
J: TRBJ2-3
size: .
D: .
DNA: TGTGCCAGCTCACCCTACCCGGGGGACACAGATACGCAGTATTTT
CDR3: CASSPYPGDTDTQYF

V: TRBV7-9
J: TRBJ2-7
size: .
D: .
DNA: TGTGCCAGCAGCTTCGGGGGCTCCTCCTACGAGCAGTACTTC
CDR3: CASSFGGSSYEQYF

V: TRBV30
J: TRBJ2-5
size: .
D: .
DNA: TGTGCCTGGAGTCCTAACCATCCGGGGACCCCTCCCCAGTACTTC
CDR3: CAWSPNHPGTPPQYF

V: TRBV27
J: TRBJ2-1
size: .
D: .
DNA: TGTGCCAGCAGTTTCGGGGGCACCCTGGGGAATGAGCAGTTCTTC
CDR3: CASSFGGTLGNEQFF

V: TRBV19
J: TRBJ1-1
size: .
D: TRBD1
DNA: TGTGCCAGTAGTCCGGGACAGCTTTGGAACACTGAAGCTTTCTTT
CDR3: CASSPGQLWNTEAFF

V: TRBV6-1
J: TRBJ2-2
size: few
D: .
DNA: TGTGCCAGCAGTGAAGTGCACAGACCAAGAGGGGAGCTGTTTTTT
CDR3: CASSEVHRPRGELFF

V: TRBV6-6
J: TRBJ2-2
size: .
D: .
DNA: TGTGCCAGCAGTTACTCGATTCGTAACACCGGGGAGCTGTTTTTT
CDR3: CASSYSIRNTGELFF

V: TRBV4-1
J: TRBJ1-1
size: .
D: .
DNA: TGCGCCAGCAGCCAAGGGGGGCCTGAAGCTTTCTTT
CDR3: CASSQGGPEAFF

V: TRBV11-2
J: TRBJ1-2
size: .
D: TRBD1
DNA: TGTGCCAGCAGCTTAACGCCAGGGGGAGGGTATGGCTACACCTTC
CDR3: CASSLTPGGGYGYTF

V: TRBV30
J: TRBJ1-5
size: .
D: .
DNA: TGTGCCTGGAGTGTTGGGGGTGGCAATCAGCCCCAGCATTTT
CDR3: CAWSVGGGNQPQHF

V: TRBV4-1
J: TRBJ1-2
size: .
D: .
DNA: TGCGCCAGCAGCCAAGTTCCCGGGAGGGATTATGGCTACACCTTC
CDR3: CASSQVPGRDYGYTF

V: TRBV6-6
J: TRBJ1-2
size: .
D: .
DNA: TGTGCCAGCAGTTACCTTCTGGCAGGGGAATATGGCTACACCTTC
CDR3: CASSYLLAGEYGYTF

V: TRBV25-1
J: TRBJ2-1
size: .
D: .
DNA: TGTGCCAGCAGTGAATATAAAAGCGGAGACTACAATGAGCAGTTCTTC
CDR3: CASSEYKSGDYNEQFF

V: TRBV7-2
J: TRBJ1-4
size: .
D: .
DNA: TGTGCCAGCAGCTTAACGTCTTTGCTCAGGACAACTAATGAAAAACTGTTTTTT
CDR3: CASSLTSLLRTTNEKLFF

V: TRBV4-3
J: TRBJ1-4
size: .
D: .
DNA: TGCGCCAGCAGCCTCTTGGGCTCGTTAACTAATGAAAAACTGTTTTTT
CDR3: CASSLLGSLTNEKLFF

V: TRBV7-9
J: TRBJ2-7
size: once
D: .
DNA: TGTGCCAGCAGCTCGACCACGGGGCTTCCTCTCACCTACGAGCAGTACTTC
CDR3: CASSSTTGLPLTYEQYF

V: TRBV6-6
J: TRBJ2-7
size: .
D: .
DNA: TGTGCCAGCAGTTACTCGATTAGTTACGAGCAGTACTTC
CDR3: CASSYSISYEQYF

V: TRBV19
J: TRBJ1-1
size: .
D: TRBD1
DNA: TGTGCCAGTAGTATTCCGGGACAGGGGTCGAACACTGAAGCTTTCTTT
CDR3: CASSIPGQGSNTEAFF

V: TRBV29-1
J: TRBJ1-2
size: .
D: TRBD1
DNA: TGCAGCATCCCGGGACAGATTATCTATGGCTACACCTTC
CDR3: CSIPGQIIYGYTF

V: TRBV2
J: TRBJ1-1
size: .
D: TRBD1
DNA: TGTGCCAGCAGCGAAGAGGGGGCTCAAGCTTTCTTT
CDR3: CASSEEGAQAFF

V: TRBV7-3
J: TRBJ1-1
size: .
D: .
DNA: TGTGCCAGCAGCTTCAAAGGGGGCACTGAAGCTTTCTTT
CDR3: CASSFKGGTEAFF

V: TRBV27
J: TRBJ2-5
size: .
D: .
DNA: TGTGCCAGCAGTTTATCCGACGAAACTCGGACCCAGTACTTC
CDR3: CASSLSDETRTQYF